This T cell receptor (beta chain) was captured in a study of blood T cell repertoires in COVID-19. Study information: Acute and convalescent COVID-19 samples came from the United States, Italy and Spain. T cells, B-cell-depleted T cells, or PBMCs supplied cDNA or gDNA.

V dropped 3 bases and J dropped 7; count of bases not matched to a gene: 9. The CDR3 is made up of 14 amino acids. In germline, CDR1 is SGHRS, CDR2 YFSETQ. Authors' data handling: Amplification from reference gene primers served as the basis for estimated nucleated cell counts. Sequencing used immunoSEQ multiplex PCR; TCRdb keeps in-frame clones, though not all of them. V, J and clone size derive from that table, while D and trimming were established from the DNA sequence. The sample includes tens of thousands of clones, around nine tenths of them seen just once. This clone has just one count. This sequence originates from a man aged 70 or older with acute or convalescent COVID-19. The sequenced material came from peripheral blood. This chain connects TRBV5-1 to TRBJ2-7; 8 nucleotides agree with TRBD1. In nucleotides, the CDR3 is TGCGCCAGCAGCTCCTGGACAGGGAAGGGTGAGCAGTACTTC. This gives the protein CASSSWTGKGEQYF.